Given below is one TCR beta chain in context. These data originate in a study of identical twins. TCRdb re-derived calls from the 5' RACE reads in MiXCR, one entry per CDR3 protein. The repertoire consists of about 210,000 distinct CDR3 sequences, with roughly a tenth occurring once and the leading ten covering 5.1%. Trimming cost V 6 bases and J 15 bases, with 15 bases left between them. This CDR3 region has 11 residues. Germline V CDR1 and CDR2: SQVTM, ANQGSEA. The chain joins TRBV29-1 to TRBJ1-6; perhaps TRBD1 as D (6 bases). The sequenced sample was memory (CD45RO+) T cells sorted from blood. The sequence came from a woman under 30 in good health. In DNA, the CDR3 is TGCAGCGTCGTAACAGGGAATAACCTCCACTTT. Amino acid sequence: CSVVTGNNLHF.